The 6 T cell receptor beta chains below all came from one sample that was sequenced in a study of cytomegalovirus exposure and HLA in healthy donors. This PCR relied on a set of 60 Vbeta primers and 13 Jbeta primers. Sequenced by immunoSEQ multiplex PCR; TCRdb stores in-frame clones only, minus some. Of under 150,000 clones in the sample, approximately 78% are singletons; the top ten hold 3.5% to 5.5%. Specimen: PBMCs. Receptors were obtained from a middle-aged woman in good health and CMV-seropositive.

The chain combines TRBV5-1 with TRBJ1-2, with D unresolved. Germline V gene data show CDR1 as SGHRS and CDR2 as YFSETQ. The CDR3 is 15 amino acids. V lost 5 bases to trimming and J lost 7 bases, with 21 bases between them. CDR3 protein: CASSLFGEATGGYTF. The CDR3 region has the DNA TGCGCCAGCAGTTTGTTTGGAGAGGCTACCGGTGGCTACACCTTC.

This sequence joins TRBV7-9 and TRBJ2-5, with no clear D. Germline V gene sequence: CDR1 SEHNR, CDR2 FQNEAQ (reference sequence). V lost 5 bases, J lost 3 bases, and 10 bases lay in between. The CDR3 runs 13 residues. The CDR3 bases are TGTGCCAGCAGCCAAGCAGGTGAAGAGACCCAGTACTTC. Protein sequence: CASSQAGEETQYF.

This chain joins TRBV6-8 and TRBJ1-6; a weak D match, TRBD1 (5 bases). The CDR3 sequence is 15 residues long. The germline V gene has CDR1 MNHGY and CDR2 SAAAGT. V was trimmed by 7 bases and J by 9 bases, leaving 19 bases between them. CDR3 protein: CASTLARVVSSPLHF. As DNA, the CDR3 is TGTGCCAGCACCCTTGCCAGGGTGGTAAGTTCACCCCTCCACTTT.

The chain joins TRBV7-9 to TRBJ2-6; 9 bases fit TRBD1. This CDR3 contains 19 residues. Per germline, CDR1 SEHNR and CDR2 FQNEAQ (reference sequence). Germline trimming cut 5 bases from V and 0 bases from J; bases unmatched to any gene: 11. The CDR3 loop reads CASSPRRGQGSSGANVLTF. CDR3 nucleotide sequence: TGTGCCAGCAGCCCCCGAAGAGGACAGGGGAGCTCTGGGGCCAACGTCCTGACTTTC.

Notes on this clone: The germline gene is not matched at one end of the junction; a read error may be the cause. This CDR3 reads CSSEEGGHQETQYF. DNA of the CDR3: TGTTCCAGCGAGGAGGGAGGGCACCAAGAGACCCAGTACTTC. The chain recombines TRBV7-9 with TRBJ2-5; 7 positions agree with TRBD2. The germline gives CDR1 SEHNR, CDR2 FQNEAQ (reference sequence). This CDR3 region has 14 residues.

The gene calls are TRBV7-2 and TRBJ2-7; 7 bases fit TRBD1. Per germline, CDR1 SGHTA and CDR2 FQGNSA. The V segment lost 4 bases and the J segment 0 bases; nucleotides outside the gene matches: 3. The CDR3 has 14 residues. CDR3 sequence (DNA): TGTGCCAGCAGCTCCACAGGGGCCTCCTACGAGCAGTACTTC. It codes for CASSSTGASYEQYF.